Listed here are 30 T cell receptor beta chains from one sample, sequenced in a study of cytomegalovirus exposure and HLA in healthy donors. TCRdb's copy holds only in-frame clones and misses some; the assay was immunoSEQ multiplex PCR. The sample has around 74,000 clones, roughly 80% seen once; the top ten hold less than 3%. What was sequenced was PBMCs. Every receptor here comes from a man aged 25 to 45 in good health and CMV-seronegative.

This clone was observed a single time. The chain uses TRBV11-2 and TRBJ2-3, with D perhaps TRBD2 (7 bases). The V gene lost 0 bases and the J gene lost 5 bases, with 15 bases spanning the gap. The CDR3 has 16 amino acids. Germline CDR1 SGHAT, CDR2 FQNNGV. The CDR3 spells CASSLDLYREGDTQYF. The CDR3 DNA is TGTGCCAGCAGCTTAGATCTCTACAGGGAGGGAGATACGCAGTATTTT.

The genes are TRBV18 and TRBJ2-1; weak D call: TRBD1 (5 bases). V shed 0 bases and J shed 5 bases, with 14 bases lying between them. CDR3 length equals 16 residues. From germline, CDR1 is KGHSH and CDR2 LQKENI. In DNA form, the CDR3 reads TGTGCCAGCTCACCACCAAGAGGACAAAGGGACAATGAGCAGTTCTTC. It is translated as CASSPPRGQRDNEQFF.

The V gene is TRBV28, the J gene TRBJ2-1, with D perhaps TRBD1 (6 bases). Trimming took 5 bases from V and 2 from J, leaving 13 bases between them. Germline-derived CDR1 and CDR2 are MDHEN and SYDVKM. The CDR3 is made up of 15 amino acids. The CDR3 DNA is TGTGCCAGCAGTCGGACAGTGGCCCCCTACAATGAGCAGTTCTTC. Amino acids: CASSRTVAPYNEQFF.

V gene TRBV7-2 combines with J gene TRBJ2-7; 8 bases match TRBD2. Losses at the gene ends were 5 bases for V and 3 bases for J; bases not matched to a gene: 12. The CDR3 spans 16 residues. Germline V gene lookup returns CDR1 SGHTA and CDR2 FQGNSA. In DNA form, the CDR3 reads TGTGCCAGCAGCCGCAATACGGGGGGGGAAAACTACGAGCAGTACTTC. Protein: CASSRNTGGENYEQYF.

This chain links TRBV18 with TRBJ2-1; D perhaps matches TRBD2 (6 bases). The germline gives CDR1 KGHSH, CDR2 LQKENI. This CDR3 is built from 13 residues. Trimming left V 3 bases short and J 9 bases short, with 12 bases between. CDR3 nucleotide sequence: TGTGCCAGCTCACCGTACCGGACTACTGAGCAGTTCTTC. The encoded protein is CASSPYRTTEQFF.

V gene TRBV6-4 combines with J gene TRBJ2-1; TRBD1 matches 7 bases. The junction had 8 bases not matched to a gene; V was cut back by 0 bases and J by 6 bases. The germline CDR1 and CDR2 sequences are MRHNA and SNTAGT. The length of the CDR3 is 16 residues. CDR3 bases: TGTGCCAGCAGTGACTCGGTTGGCAGGGGGTTCAATGAGCAGTTCTTC. Its protein product is CASSDSVGRGFNEQFF.

The sample holds a few counts of this clone. The chain has TRBV9 and TRBJ1-5, with TRBD1 matching over 7 bases. Germline loops: CDR1 SGDLS, CDR2 YYNGEE. The V gene end was trimmed by 7 bases and the J gene end by 5 bases; junction bases not matched to a gene: 9. The CDR3 sequence is 14 residues long. CDR3: CASARGQGDQPQHF. CDR3 DNA: TGTGCCAGCGCTAGGGGGCAGGGAGATCAGCCCCAGCATTTT.

This rearrangement joins TRBV27 to TRBJ2-1, with TRBD2 matching 7 bases. After removal of 3 bases from V and 4 bases from J, the junction contained 6 bases not matched to a gene. The CDR3 loop spans 15 amino acids. The germline V gene has CDR1 MNHEY and CDR2 SMNVEV (reference sequence). As DNA, the CDR3 is TGTGCCAGCAGTTTCGTGGCTAGCGGTTACAATGAGCAGTTCTTC. Translated, it gives CASSFVASGYNEQFF.

J is TRBJ2-3 and V is TRBV7-3, with D maybe TRBD1 (6 bases). The V and J ends lost 1 base and 4 bases respectively, with 12 bases between them. The CDR3 extends over 15 amino acids. Germline V gene lookup returns CDR1 SGHTA and CDR2 FQGTGA. The CDR3 DNA sequence: TGTGCCAGCAGCTTAAGGGGGCAGGGATCAGATACGCAGTATTTT. It specifies CASSLRGQGSDTQYF.

The CDR3 reads CASSFMRPRPENEQFF. The CDR3 DNA follows: TGTGCCAGCAGCTTTATGAGACCGAGGCCCGAGAATGAGCAGTTCTTC. The chain carries TRBV5-6 and TRBJ2-1; D gene ambiguous. The CDR3 covers 16 residues. Germline assignment: CDR1 SGHDT and CDR2 YYEEEE. V was cut by 2 bases and J by 7 bases, with 19 bases left in between.

J is TRBJ1-1 and V is TRBV27; weak D call: TRBD1 (5 bases). The CDR3 is 13 residues long. V was pared by 2 bases and J by 3 bases, with 7 bases between. Germline assignment: CDR1 MNHEY and CDR2 SMNVEV (reference sequence). The CDR3 DNA sequence: TGTGCCAGCAGTTTAGTACAGGACACTGAAGCTTTCTTT. It specifies CASSLVQDTEAFF.

The chain is built from TRBV29-1 and TRBJ1-3; D ambiguous. Between the trimmed V and J ends, which lost 6 bases and 0 bases, there was a span of 9 bases. CDR1 SQVTM and CDR2 ANQGSEA come from the germline V gene. The CDR3 spans 13 residues. The CDR3 DNA reads TGCAGCGTAACATCTGTCTCTGGAAACACCATATATTTT. Its protein is CSVTSVSGNTIYF.

This clone was picked up a small number of times. V is TRBV2 and J is TRBJ2-3; D is perhaps TRBD1 (6 bases). Trimming left V 8 bases short and J 6 bases short, with 9 bases between. CDR3 length equals 11 residues. Per the germline V gene, CDR1 is SNHLY and CDR2 is FYNNEI. The CDR3 sequence: CASRQGDTQYF. In nucleotides, the CDR3 is TGTGCCAGCCGGCAGGGGGATACGCAGTATTTT.

V usage is TRBV19 and J usage is TRBJ2-5; 13 nucleotides align to TRBD2. The CDR3 contains 16 residues. V gave up 7 bases and J gave up 4 bases; unmatched junction bases: 9. Looked up from germline, CDR1 is LNHDA and CDR2 is SQIVND (reference sequence). CDR3 amino acids: CASTTTSGGFGETQYF. The CDR3 nucleotides read TGTGCCAGTACTACGACTAGCGGGGGGTTTGGAGAGACCCAGTACTTC.

V and J are TRBV5-1 and TRBJ2-7, with a weak D call TRBD2 (5 bases). Trimming stripped 2 bases from V and 7 bases from J, with 16 bases between. Germline V gene sequence: CDR1 SGHRS, CDR2 YFSETQ. The CDR3 is 14 amino acids. The CDR3 bases are TGCGCCAGCAGCTTACTAGGGATTACCTTGGAGCAGTACTTC. Its protein product is CASSLLGITLEQYF. Full variable domain (rest looked up from reference TRBV5-1 and TRBJ2-7): KAGVTQTPRYLIKTRGQQVTLSCSPISGHRSVSWYQQTPGQGLQFLFEYFSETQRNKGNFPGRFSGRQFSNSRSEMNVSTLELGDSALYLCASSLLGITLEQYFGPGTRLTVT.

This chain joins TRBV7-2 and TRBJ2-3, with 11 positions matching TRBD2. V dropped 1 base and J dropped 5; count of bases not matched to a gene: 5. The CDR3 loop spans 16 amino acids. The germline gives CDR1 SGHTA, CDR2 FQGNSA. The CDR3 DNA is TGTGCCAGCAGCTTAGTGTTACTAGCGGGAGAAGATACGCAGTATTTT. Its translation: CASSLVLLAGEDTQYF. Combining the CDR3 with reference TRBV7-2 and TRBJ2-3 gives the whole variable domain GAGVSQSPSNKVTEKGKDVELRCDPISGHTALYWYRQSLGQGLEFLIYFQGNSAPDKSGLPSDRFSAERTGGSVSTLTIQRTQQEDSAVYLCASSLVLLAGEDTQYFGPGTRLTVL.

The table lists this clone with a few counts. The chain couples TRBV6-1 to TRBJ2-7, with D tentatively TRBD2 (5 bases). CDR1 is MNHNS and CDR2 is SASEGT in the germline V gene. The ends were cut back, 2 bases at V and 5 bases at J, with 16 bases in the middle. This CDR3 region has 15 residues. Here the CDR3 DNA reads TGTGCCAGCAGTGAACCGGGGAGAAGGATGAACGAGCAGTACTTC. Residues: CASSEPGRRMNEQYF.

CDR3 nucleotides: TGTGCCATCAGTGTAGGACAGGGAAGGAACGAGCAGTACTTC. Translation: CAISVGQGRNEQYF. This chain connects TRBV10-3 to TRBJ2-7; 8 bases are a match to TRBD1. V was pared by 4 bases and J by 5 bases, with 7 bases of the junction left unmatched. Germline CDR1 is ENHRY and CDR2 is SYGVKD. The CDR3 length is 14 residues.

The chain combines TRBV10-3 with TRBJ2-2; TRBD2 aligns across 8 bases. This CDR3 spans 15 amino acids. V lost 5 bases and J lost 2; bases outside the gene matches: 4. The germline V gene has CDR1 ENHRY and CDR2 SYGVKD. DNA of the CDR3: TGTGCCATCAGTAGCGGGGGCGCCAACACCGGGGAGCTGTTTTTT. Its protein is CAISSGGANTGELFF.

The V gene is TRBV27, the J gene TRBJ1-2; D is perhaps TRBD1 (6 bases). The ends were cut back, 6 bases at V and 4 bases at J, with 12 bases in the middle. In germline, CDR1 is MNHEY, CDR2 SMNVEV (reference sequence). The CDR3 runs to 13 residues. The CDR3 sequence: CASRLQGSYGYTF. CDR3 DNA: TGTGCCAGCAGACTCCAGGGGAGCTATGGCTACACCTTC.

The rearrangement uses TRBV29-1 and TRBJ2-7; 8 bases align to TRBD1. The J segment lost 0 bases and the V segment lost 3 bases, leaving 1 base of the junction unmatched. CDR1 is SQVTM and CDR2 is ANQGSEA in the germline V gene. This CDR3 has 13 amino acids. CDR3: CSVETGVSYEQYF. CDR3 DNA: TGCAGCGTTGAGACAGGGGTCTCCTACGAGCAGTACTTC.

CDR3 sequence: CSVQDRVINEQFF. CDR3 DNA: TGCAGCGTTCAGGACAGGGTGATCAATGAGCAGTTCTTC. The J gene is TRBJ2-1, the V gene TRBV29-1, with 8 nucleotides matching TRBD1. J lost 6 bases, V lost 5 bases, and 6 bases had no gene match. CDR1 and CDR2 from the germline V gene are SQVTM and ANQGSEA. This CDR3 region has 13 residues.

The V call is TRBV7-8, the J call TRBJ1-2; D might be TRBD1 (6 bases). The germline gives CDR1 SGHVS, CDR2 FQNEAQ. V lost 6 bases and J lost 1, with 18 bases in between. CDR3 size: 16 residues. In nucleotides, the CDR3 is TGTGCCAGCAGTTCCAGACAGGCGGGGGTTAACTATGGCTACACCTTC. It codes for CASSSRQAGVNYGYTF.

The CDR3 region has the DNA TGCGCCAGCAGCTTGTTGACAGGGGGATACACAGATACGCAGTATTTT. It specifies CASSLLTGGYTDTQYF. This chain joins TRBV5-1 and TRBJ2-3; 9 positions agree with TRBD1. CDR1 is SGHRS and CDR2 is YFSETQ in the germline V gene. CDR3 length: 16 residues. V trimming: 1 base; J trimming: 2 bases; junction bases outside the gene matches: 5. Full variable domain (missing parts from reference TRBV5-1 and TRBJ2-3): KAGVTQTPRYLIKTRGQQVTLSCSPISGHRSVSWYQQTPGQGLQFLFEYFSETQRNKGNFPGRFSGRQFSNSRSEMNVSTLELGDSALYLCASSLLTGGYTDTQYFGPGTRLTVL.

The V and J genes are TRBV10-3 and TRBJ2-1, with D unresolved. V was pared by 6 bases and J by 7 bases, with 10 bases between. This CDR3 has 12 residues. Germline CDR1 reads ENHRY; CDR2 reads SYGVKD. The CDR3 is CAIRASGNEQFF. Here the CDR3 DNA reads TGTGCCATCAGGGCTAGTGGTAATGAGCAGTTCTTC.

The chain recombines TRBV7-9 with TRBJ2-3; 9 nucleotides agree with TRBD2. CDR1 and CDR2 from the germline V gene are SEHNR and FQNEAQ (reference sequence). V shed 2 bases, J shed 0 bases, and the junction held 3 bases outside the gene matches. The CDR3 extends over 16 amino acids. The CDR3 loop is CASSLLRGGSTDTQYF. CDR3 DNA: TGTGCCAGCAGCTTATTGCGGGGGGGTAGCACAGATACGCAGTATTTT.

This chain joins TRBV28 and TRBJ2-7, with 9 bases that match TRBD1. This CDR3 has 14 amino acids. The germline V gene encodes CDR1 MDHEN and CDR2 SYDVKM. After removal of 3 bases from V and 3 bases from J, the junction contained 3 bases not matched to a gene. In DNA form, the CDR3 reads TGTGCCAGCAGTTTCGCGGACAGGGGCTACGAGCAGTACGTC. This codes for CASSFADRGYEQYV.

The chain carries TRBV5-4 and TRBJ1-2; no clear D gene. Deletions cut 2 bases from V and 8 bases from J, with 16 bases between. The CDR3 length is 14 residues. The V gene's germline CDR1 is SGHNT and CDR2 YYREEE (reference sequence). CDR3 DNA sequence: TGTGCCAGCAGCTTCGAGGCACCCCGGCACGGCTACACCTTC. Residues: CASSFEAPRHGYTF.

This chain links TRBV15 with TRBJ1-4; TRBD1 might be the D (5 bases). V lost 1 base to trimming and J lost 7 bases, with 19 bases between them. The germline gives CDR1 LNHNV, CDR2 YYDKDF (reference sequence). The CDR3 spans 17 residues. CDR3 nucleotides: TGTGCCACCAGCAGAGCTGGGGCAGCAGGGTTGAGTGAAAAACTGTTTTTT. Translated: CATSRAGAAGLSEKLFF.

The rearrangement joins TRBV11-3 to TRBJ2-6; 8 nucleotides match TRBD1. The CDR3 contains 18 residues. Germline V gives CDR1 SGHNT, CDR2 YENEEA. Trimming at V came to 1 base and at J to 1 base, leaving 6 bases not matched to a gene. The CDR3 region is CASSLGTGPFSGANVLTF. The CDR3 bases are TGTGCCAGCAGCTTAGGGACAGGGCCCTTTTCTGGGGCCAACGTCCTGACTTTC.